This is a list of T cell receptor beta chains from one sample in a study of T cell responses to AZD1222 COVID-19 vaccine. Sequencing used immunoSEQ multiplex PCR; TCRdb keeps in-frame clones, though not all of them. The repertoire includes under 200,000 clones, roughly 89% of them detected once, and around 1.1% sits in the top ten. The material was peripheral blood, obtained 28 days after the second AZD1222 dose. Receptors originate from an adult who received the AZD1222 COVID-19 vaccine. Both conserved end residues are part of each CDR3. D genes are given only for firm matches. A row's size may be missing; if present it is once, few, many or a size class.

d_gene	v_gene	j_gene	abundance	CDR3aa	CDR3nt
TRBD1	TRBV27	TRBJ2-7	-	CASSLTGYYEQYF	TGTGCCAGCAGCCTGACAGGGTACTACGAGCAGTACTTC
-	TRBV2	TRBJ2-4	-	CASSDAHVVAKNIQYF	TGTGCCAGCAGTGACGCCCATGTGGTAGCCAAAAACATTCAGTACTTC
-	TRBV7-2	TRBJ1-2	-	CASSLGTHYGYTF	TGTGCCAGCAGCTTAGGGACTCACTATGGCTACACCTTC
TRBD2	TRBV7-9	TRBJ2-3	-	CASSQGAGDTDTQYF	TGTGCCAGCAGCCAAGGGGCGGGGGACACAGATACGCAGTATTTT
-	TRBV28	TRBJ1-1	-	CASSWGQNTEAFF	TGTGCCAGCAGTTGGGGACAGAACACTGAAGCTTTCTTT
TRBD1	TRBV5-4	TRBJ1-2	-	CASSEGTGPPYGYTF	TGTGCCAGCAGCGAAGGGACAGGGCCACCCTATGGCTACACCTTC
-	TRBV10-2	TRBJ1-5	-	CASSERMGGNQPQHF	TGCGCCAGCAGTGAAAGGATGGGGGGCAATCAGCCCCAGCATTTT
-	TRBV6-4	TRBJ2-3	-	CANDDGADTQYF	TGTGCCAATGACGATGGCGCAGATACGCAGTATTTT
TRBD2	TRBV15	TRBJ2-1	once	CATTMRLAGAYNEQFF	TGTGCCACCACTATGAGACTAGCGGGGGCCTACAATGAGCAGTTCTTC
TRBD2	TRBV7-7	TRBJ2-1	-	CASSLGASGGNNEQFF	TGTGCCAGCAGCTTAGGGGCTAGCGGGGGGAACAATGAGCAGTTCTTC
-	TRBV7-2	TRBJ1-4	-	CASSLTGPTNEKLFF	TGTGCCAGCAGCTTGACAGGACCAACTAATGAAAAACTGTTTTTT
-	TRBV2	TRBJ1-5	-	CASREVRSQPQHF	TGTGCCAGCAGGGAGGTTAGGAGTCAGCCCCAGCATTTT
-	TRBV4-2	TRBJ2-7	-	CASSREWGSSYEQYF	TGTGCCAGCAGCCGCGAATGGGGTAGCTCCTACGAGCAGTACTTC
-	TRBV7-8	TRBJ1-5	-	CASSLAAGIGNQPQHF	TGTGCCAGCAGCTTAGCAGCAGGCATTGGCAATCAGCCCCAGCATTTT
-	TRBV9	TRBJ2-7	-	CASSPRGQFSYEQYF	TGTGCCAGCAGCCCCCGCGGACAGTTCTCCTACGAGCAGTACTTC
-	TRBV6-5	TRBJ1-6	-	CASSFRNNSPLHF	TGTGCCAGCAGTTTTCGGAATAATTCACCCCTCCACTTT
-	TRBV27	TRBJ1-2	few	CASSFTVNYGYTF	TGTGCCAGCAGTTTCACAGTTAACTATGGCTACACCTTC
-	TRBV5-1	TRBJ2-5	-	CASSKGWETQYF	TGCGCCAGCAGCAAGGGTTGGGAGACCCAGTACTTC
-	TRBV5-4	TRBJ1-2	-	CASSGKGFGGYTF	TGTGCCAGCAGCGGTAAAGGGTTCGGTGGCTACACCTTC
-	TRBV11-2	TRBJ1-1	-	CASSLVPVSAEAFF	TGTGCCAGCAGCTTAGTTCCGGTCTCGGCTGAAGCTTTCTTT
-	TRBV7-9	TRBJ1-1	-	CASSLAHRGEAFF	TGTGCCAGCAGCTTAGCGCATCGGGGAGAAGCTTTCTTT
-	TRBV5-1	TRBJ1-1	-	CASSPGPRAMNTEAFF	TGCGCCAGCAGCCCAGGACCCCGGGCCATGAACACTGAAGCTTTCTTT
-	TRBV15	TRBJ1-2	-	CATSTGPDGYTF	TGTGCCACCAGTACGGGGCCTGATGGCTACACCTTC
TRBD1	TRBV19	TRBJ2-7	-	CASSTGTGGTYEQYF	TGTGCCAGTAGTACCGGGACAGGGGGGACCTACGAGCAGTACTTC
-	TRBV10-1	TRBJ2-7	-	CASSQGPYEQYF	TGCGCCAGCAGTCAGGGTCCCTACGAGCAGTACTTC
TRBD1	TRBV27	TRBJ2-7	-	CASSWGTALYEQYF	TGTGCCAGCAGTTGGGGGACAGCCCTCTACGAGCAGTACTTC
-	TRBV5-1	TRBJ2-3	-	CASSLMRGETDTQYF	TGCGCCAGCAGCTTGATGCGCGGGGAGACAGATACGCAGTATTTT
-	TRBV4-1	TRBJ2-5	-	CASSQGVLSDVETQYF	TGCGCCAGCAGCCAAGGCGTACTTTCTGATGTAGAGACCCAGTACTTC
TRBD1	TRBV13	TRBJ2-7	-	CASTVQGNSYEQYF	TGTGCCAGCACCGTACAGGGGAACAGCTACGAGCAGTACTTC
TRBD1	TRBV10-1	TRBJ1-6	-	CASSATGGNSPLHF	TGCGCCAGCAGCGCCACAGGGGGGAATTCACCCCTCCACTTT
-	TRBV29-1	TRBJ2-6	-	CSVGWVPGANVLTF	TGCAGCGTTGGCTGGGTCCCTGGGGCCAACGTCCTGACTTTC